A single sample gave rise to the 27 T cell receptor beta chains below, sequenced in a study of blood T cells in healthy people across ages. For the second PCR, which ran for about 7 to 12 cycles, a sample-barcoded 5' primer and a J-beta primer mix were used. TCRdb ran MiXCR on the 5' RACE reads and lists one entry per CDR3 protein. The table records 1,800,000 or so distinct CDR3 sequences, approximately 39% of them present only once. Sequencing input: blood. These receptor sequences come from a human donor in good health.

This clonotype has just a few counts. The CDR3 bases are TGTGCCAGCAGCTTATATGGGAACAGGATGTGGGGCTACACCTTC. Residues: CASSLYGNRMWGYTF. The chain uses TRBV7-2 and TRBJ1-2; the D gene is possibly TRBD1 (5 bases). V was shortened by 2 bases and J by 8 bases, with 18 bases between the two germline ends. CDR3 length equals 15 residues. In germline, CDR1 is SGHTA, CDR2 FQGNSA.

As to this clonotype: Lacking the conserved final phenylalanine or tryptophan, this CDR3 likely reflects a read error. The chain carries TRBV18 and TRBJ2-7; 11 bases map to TRBD1. The CDR3 is 18 residues long. V gave up 3 bases and J gave up 1 base; unmatched junction bases: 11. Germline assignment: CDR1 KGHSH and CDR2 LQKENI. CDR3 nucleotide sequence: TGTGCCAGCTCACCCAGGACAGCGGGACAGGGGGATTCCTACGAGCAGTACTGC. This sequence encodes CASSPRTAGQGDSYEQYC.

There are many counts of this clonotype. CDR3 sequence: CASSQSRFYEQYF. CDR3 sequence (DNA): TGCGCCAGCAGCCAATCAAGGTTCTACGAGCAGTACTTC. J is TRBJ2-7 and V is TRBV4-1; D is unclear. The germline gives CDR1 MGHRA, CDR2 YSYEKL. This CDR3 region has 13 residues. V lost 2 bases, J lost 3 bases, and 8 bases lay in between.

The rearrangement links TRBV28 to TRBJ2-4; 7 nucleotides match TRBD2. J lost 13 bases, V lost 7 bases, and 16 bases had no gene match. This CDR3 region has 14 residues. Looked up from germline, CDR1 is MDHEN and CDR2 is SYDVKM. The CDR3 loop is CASIVGGRQSKQYF. CDR3 DNA: TGTGCCAGCATTGTGGGAGGGCGACAATCCAAGCAGTACTTC.

This clonotype was counted only a few times. The rearrangement joins TRBV5-1 to TRBJ2-1; 8 nucleotides agree with TRBD1. CDR1 SGHRS and CDR2 YFSETQ come from the germline V gene. The CDR3 sequence is 15 residues long. J lost 4 bases, V lost 6 bases, and 9 bases had no gene match. For the CDR3, the DNA is TGCGCCAGCATGTACTCCGGGACAGGATACAATGAGCAGTTCTTC. Protein sequence: CASMYSGTGYNEQFF.

This chain joins TRBV20-1 and TRBJ1-5, with a weak D call TRBD1 (6 bases). CDR3 size: 14 residues. CDR1 and CDR2 from the germline V gene are DFQATT and SNEGSKA (reference sequence). Trimming pared 6 bases from V and 8 bases from J, leaving 20 bases between. Here the CDR3 DNA reads TGCAGTGCCCAATCTGGGGGGGGCAGGGAGCCCCAGCATTTT. Its protein product is CSAQSGGGREPQHF.

The chain couples TRBV20-1 to TRBJ2-1; TRBD2 matches 11 bases. J was trimmed by 10 bases and V by 2 bases; bases with no gene match: 10. Germline CDR1 and CDR2: DFQATT and SNEGSKA (reference sequence). The length of the CDR3 is 15 residues. CDR3 DNA: TGCAGTGCTAGACCCAGGACTAGCGGGCTCGGGGAGCAGTTCTTC. It yields the protein CSARPRTSGLGEQFF.

This clonotype was recorded at least ten times. This chain joins TRBV7-2 and TRBJ2-7; D perhaps matches TRBD2 (6 bases). Germline V CDR1 and CDR2: SGHTA, FQGNSA. The length of the CDR3 is 13 residues. Trimming stripped 0 bases from V and 6 bases from J, with 9 bases between. CDR3 residues: CASSLALGGEQYF. In DNA, the CDR3 is TGTGCCAGCAGCTTAGCGTTGGGGGGCGAGCAGTACTTC.

The chain combines TRBV7-2 with TRBJ1-2; 12 positions match TRBD1. The V gene end was trimmed by 1 base and the J gene end by 4 bases; junction bases not matched to a gene: 7. The CDR3 is 17 amino acids. CDR1 and CDR2 (germline): SGHTA, FQGNSA. CDR3 amino acids: CASSLDPGTGGAYGYTF. DNA for the CDR3: TGTGCCAGCAGCTTAGACCCCGGGACAGGGGGCGCCTATGGCTACACCTTC.

This clonotype occurred once. V usage is TRBV6-1 and J usage is TRBJ2-7, with 7 bases fitting TRBD1. V lost 8 bases to trimming and J lost 1 base; unmatched junction nucleotides: 8. In germline, CDR1 is MNHNS, CDR2 SASEGT. The CDR3 totals 14 residues. Here the CDR3 DNA reads TGTGCCAGCGCCGGGACAGTGAAATCCTACGAGCAGTACTTC. It codes for CASAGTVKSYEQYF.

The rearrangement links TRBV9 to TRBJ2-5; TRBD2 matches 10 bases. J was trimmed by 0 bases and V by 0 bases; bases with no gene match: 2. CDR3 length: 16 residues. Germline V gene data show CDR1 as SGDLS and CDR2 as YYNGEE. The CDR3 sequence: CASSVGSGGDQETQYF. The CDR3 nucleotides read TGTGCCAGCAGCGTAGGGAGCGGGGGGGACCAAGAGACCCAGTACTTC.

The chain couples TRBV10-3 to TRBJ2-1, with D maybe TRBD2 (6 bases). V was trimmed by 3 bases and J by 9 bases, leaving 24 bases between them. Germline CDR1 and CDR2: ENHRY and SYGVKD. The CDR3 runs to 17 residues. For the CDR3, the DNA is TGTGCCATCAGTGACCCCTCCGGGACTCACGCCTGGGGTGAGCAGTTCTTC. Residues: CAISDPSGTHAWGEQFF.

This clonotype has just a few counts. The chain recombines TRBV29-1 with TRBJ1-2; maybe TRBD1 (5 bases). The V gene's germline CDR1 is SQVTM and CDR2 ANQGSEA. There are 14 residues in the CDR3. V was shortened by 8 bases and J by 1 base, with 17 bases between the two germline ends. CDR3 nucleotide sequence: TGCAGCCCCTGCTCAGGGAAGGGTAACTATGGCTACACCTTC. Encoded protein: CSPCSGKGNYGYTF.

With regard to this clonotype: A much larger clone differs by one base, so this may be a read error. The chain has TRBV29-1 and TRBJ2-4, with TRBD1 identical over 8 bases. CDR1 and CDR2 from the germline V gene are SQVTM and ANQGSEA. The CDR3 contains 15 residues. In DNA form, the CDR3 reads TGCGGCGTTTCAGGGGGCTGGGAGGCCAAAAACATTCAGTACTTC. Amino acids: CGVSGGWEAKNIQYF.

This sequence joins TRBV5-1 and TRBJ1-1; D ambiguous. Trimming cost V 5 bases and J 1 base, with 12 bases left between them. CDR1 SGHRS and CDR2 YFSETQ come from the germline V gene. The CDR3 spans 14 residues. Written as DNA, the CDR3 is TGCGCCAGCAGAGCCGCGTGGGCGAACACTGAAGCTTTCTTT. This sequence encodes CASRAAWANTEAFF. The full variable domain, in which reference TRBV5-1 and TRBJ1-1 provide the parts outside the CDR3, is KAGVTQTPRYLIKTRGQQVTLSCSPISGHRSVSWYQQTPGQGLQFLFEYFSETQRNKGNFPGRFSGRQFSNSRSEMNVSTLELGDSALYLCASRAAWANTEAFFGQGTRLTVV.

This clonotype was recorded a few times. The V and J genes are TRBV6-1 and TRBJ2-1, with D hard to call. This CDR3 has 13 residues. CDR1 and CDR2 (germline): MNHNS, SASEGT. V dropped 8 bases and J dropped 0 bases, with 8 bases sitting between them. CDR3 protein: CASETRSYNEQFF. The CDR3 DNA follows: TGTGCCAGCGAAACCCGCTCCTACAATGAGCAGTTCTTC.

The gene calls are TRBV7-9 and TRBJ2-7; D perhaps matches TRBD2 (5 bases). The CDR3 has 15 residues. Trimming stripped 4 bases from V and 0 bases from J, with 13 bases between. Germline V gene lookup returns CDR1 SEHNR and CDR2 FQNEAQ (reference sequence). The CDR3: CASSSPSAGSYEQYF. CDR3 nucleotide sequence: TGTGCCAGCAGCTCGCCTTCCGCGGGCTCCTACGAGCAGTACTTC.

This clonotype was seen a few times. An end of the junction differs from the germline gene, which may be a read error. V is TRBV7-8 and J is TRBJ2-7; TRBD1 agrees at 7 bases. The germline V gene has CDR1 SGHVS and CDR2 FQNEAQ. There are 14 residues in the CDR3. This CDR3 reads CTSSLHPGGYEQYF. CDR3 nucleotides: TGTACCAGCAGCTTACACCCAGGGGGCTACGAGCAGTACTTC.

The chain has TRBV12-3 or TRBV12-4 and TRBJ2-2, with D hard to call. The length of the CDR3 is 17 residues. V lost 6 bases and J 3 bases, leaving 20 bases between the germline ends. The CDR3 DNA reads TGTGCCAGCAGCCCGGCAGTGGGCATTGGTGACACCGGGGAGCTGTTTTTT. It codes for CASSPAVGIGDTGELFF.

Comments on this clonotype: A read error likely explains this, since a far larger clone differs by one base. CDR3 loop: CVSSFTENTEAFF. The CDR3 nucleotides read TGTGTCAGCAGCTTTACAGAGAACACTGAAGCTTTCTTT. The chain links TRBV7-2 to TRBJ1-1, with D unresolved. Germline V gene sequence: CDR1 SGHTA, CDR2 FQGNSA. CDR3 length: 13 amino acids. Full variable domain (rest looked up from reference TRBV7-2 and TRBJ1-1): GAGVSQSPSNKVTEKGKDVELRCDPISGHTALYWYRQSLGQGLEFLIYFQGNSAPDKSGLPSDRFSAERTGGSVSTLTIQRTQQEDSAVYLCVSSFTENTEAFFGQGTRLTVV.

This clonotype was seen a few times. J is TRBJ2-4 and V is TRBV29-1, with 9 bases lining up with TRBD1. In germline, CDR1 is SQVTM, CDR2 ANQGSEA. The CDR3 has 14 amino acids. With 7 bases clipped from V and 6 bases from J, the junction kept 10 bases outside the gene matches. CDR3 sequence: CSAGNQGQGNIQYF. The CDR3 DNA sequence: TGCAGCGCCGGAAACCAGGGACAGGGAAACATTCAGTACTTC.

This rearrangement joins TRBV9 to TRBJ2-3, with D perhaps TRBD2 (5 bases). Between the trimmed V and J ends, which lost 0 bases and 5 bases, there was a span of 16 bases. The CDR3 is 16 amino acids. The germline V gene encodes CDR1 SGDLS and CDR2 YYNGEE. The CDR3 protein is CASSVAAEWAGDTQYF. The DNA for the CDR3 is TGTGCCAGCAGCGTAGCGGCCGAATGGGCGGGAGATACGCAGTATTTT.

This clonotype showed up just a few times. The chain has TRBV12-3 or TRBV12-4 and TRBJ1-1, with D possibly being TRBD1 (6 bases). CDR3 size: 13 residues. Trimming cost V 6 bases and J 4 bases, with 12 bases left between them. The CDR3 DNA reads as TGTGCCAGCAGGGACAGCCCGACCACTGAAGCTTTCTTT. Translating gives CASRDSPTTEAFF.

This chain joins TRBV4-3 and TRBJ1-1; tentative D call: TRBD1 (6 bases). The CDR3 totals 15 residues. CDR1 LGHNA and CDR2 YSLEER come from the germline V gene. With 4 bases removed from V and 4 bases from J, the gap between germline ends came to 16 bases. CDR3 bases: TGCGCCAGCAGCCTCACAATGGGGGCTGGCACTGAAGCTTTCTTT. Translation: CASSLTMGAGTEAFF.

The rearrangement links TRBV11-2 to TRBJ2-1; the match to TRBD2 covers 8 bases. This CDR3 has 15 residues. Germline V gene lookup returns CDR1 SGHAT and CDR2 FQNNGV. The trim removed 5 bases at V and 4 bases at J, leaving 7 bases unmatched. The CDR3 DNA is TGTGCCAGCAGCCCGACTAGCGCGCGATACAATGAGCAGTTCTTC. This sequence encodes CASSPTSARYNEQFF.

This clonotype was seen many times. The chain recombines TRBV6-2 or TRBV6-3 with TRBJ1-2; D uncertain. The CDR3 has 12 residues. The germline V and J ends were trimmed by 0 bases and 9 bases, with 8 bases remaining between them. Germline V gives CDR1 MNHEY, CDR2 SVGEGT. CDR3 nucleotide sequence: TGTGCCAGCAGTTACTCTCCTACTCGCTACACCTTC. This translates into CASSYSPTRYTF.

J is TRBJ1-5 and V is TRBV27, with 9 positions matching TRBD1. Germline CDR1 reads MNHEY; CDR2 reads SMNVEV (reference sequence). The V segment lost 4 bases and the J segment 0 bases; nucleotides outside the gene matches: 7. This CDR3 spans 17 amino acids. The CDR3: CASSSHRDRASNQPQHF. In DNA form, the CDR3 reads TGTGCCAGCAGTTCACACCGGGACAGGGCTAGCAATCAGCCCCAGCATTTT.